The source of this TCR beta chain is a study of blood T cells in healthy people across ages. Alongside a J-beta primer mix, a sample-barcoded 5' primer served in a second PCR lasting 7 to 11 cycles. TCRdb passed the 5' RACE reads through MiXCR, listing each CDR3 protein once. This sample carries some 1 million distinct CDR3 sequences, around 45% of them seen once, and the ten largest clones take 15% to 20%. V dropped 0 bases and J dropped 5; count of bases not matched to a gene: 5. CDR3 length: 16 amino acids. CDR1 and CDR2 from the germline V gene are MNHEY and SVGEGT. The genes are TRBV6-2 or TRBV6-3 and TRBJ2-1; 9 nucleotides align to TRBD2. The clonotype originates from an older woman in good health. The sample comprised blood. CDR3 sequence reads: CASSYSTVAGDNEQFF. The CDR3 DNA is TGTGCCAGCAGTTACTCGACGGTAGCGGGGGACAATGAGCAGTTCTTC.